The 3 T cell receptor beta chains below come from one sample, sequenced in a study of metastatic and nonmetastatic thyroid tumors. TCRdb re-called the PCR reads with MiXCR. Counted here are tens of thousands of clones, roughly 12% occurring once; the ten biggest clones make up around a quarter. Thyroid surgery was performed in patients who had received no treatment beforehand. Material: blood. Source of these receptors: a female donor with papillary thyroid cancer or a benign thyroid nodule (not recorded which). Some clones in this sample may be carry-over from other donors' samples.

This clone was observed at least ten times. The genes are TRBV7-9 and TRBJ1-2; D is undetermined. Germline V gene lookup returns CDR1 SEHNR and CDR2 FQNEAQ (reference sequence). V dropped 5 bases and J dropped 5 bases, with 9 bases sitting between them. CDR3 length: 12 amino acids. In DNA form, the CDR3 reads TGTGCCAGCAGCGAGACCTCATATGGCTACACCTTC. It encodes CASSETSYGYTF. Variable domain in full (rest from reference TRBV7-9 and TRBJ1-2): DTGVSQNPRHKITKRGQNVTFRCDPISEHNRLYWYRQTLGQGPEFLTYFQNEAQLEKSRLLSDRFSAERPKGSFSTLEIQRTEQGDSAMYLCASSETSYGYTFGSGTRLTVV.

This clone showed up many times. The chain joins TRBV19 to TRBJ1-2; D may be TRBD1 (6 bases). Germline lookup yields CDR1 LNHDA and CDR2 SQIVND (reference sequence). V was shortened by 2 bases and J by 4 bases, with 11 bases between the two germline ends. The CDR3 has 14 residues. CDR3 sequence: CASSIPGGLYGYTF. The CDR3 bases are TGTGCCAGTAGTATACCCGGGGGGCTCTATGGCTACACCTTC.

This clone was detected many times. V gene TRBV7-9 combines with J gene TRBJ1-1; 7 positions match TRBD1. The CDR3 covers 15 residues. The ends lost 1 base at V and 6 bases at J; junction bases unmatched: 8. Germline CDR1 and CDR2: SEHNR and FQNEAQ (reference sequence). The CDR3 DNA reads TGTGCCAGCAGCTTAGAGGGGGCTCCCGGGGCTGAAGCTTTCTTT. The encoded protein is CASSLEGAPGAEAFF.